This T cell receptor (beta chain) was sequenced during a study of blood T cells in healthy people across ages. Isolating PBMCs gave at least 6 million of these cells per sample. Germline V lookup: CDR1 DFQATT, CDR2 SNEGSKA (reference sequence). The CDR3 spans 13 residues. Unmatched junction bases numbered 6, after V lost 6 bases and J lost 4 bases. This clonotype was seen more than once but under ten times. A second PCR, run for roughly 6 to 11 cycles, used a sample-barcoded 5' primer plus a J-beta primer mix. TCRdb redid the calling of the 5' RACE reads with MiXCR, one entry per CDR3 protein. The profile shows some 1.6 million distinct CDR3 sequences, about 35% of them singletons.

The TCR comes from a woman aged 30 to 39 in good health. The chain couples TRBV20-1 to TRBJ1-2, with 9 bases identical to TRBD1. Specimen: blood. The DNA of the CDR3 is TGCAGTGCGGCGGGACAGGGCTTCTATGGCTACACCTTC. It specifies CSAAGQGFYGYTF.